This passage covers 9 T cell receptor beta chains from one sample sequenced in a study of blood T cell repertoires in COVID-19. Assay used: immunoSEQ multiplex PCR; TCRdb lists only in-frame clones, some missing. Counted here are about 160,000 clones, roughly 84% occurring once; the ten biggest clones make up roughly 13%. The sample consisted of peripheral blood. These receptors all stem from a man younger than 35 with active or convalescent COVID-19.

This clone was observed a handful of times. This chain joins TRBV3-1 (or the pseudogene TRBV3-2) and TRBJ2-5; TRBD2 agrees at 7 bases. Germline V gene data show CDR1 as LGHDT and CDR2 as YNNKEL (reference sequence). After removal of 0 bases from V and 5 bases from J, the junction contained 3 bases not matched to a gene. The CDR3 extends over 14 amino acids. The CDR3 DNA sequence: TGTGCCAGCAGCCAAGACGCGCGGGGGGAGACCCAGTACTTC. Translated: CASSQDARGETQYF.

This chain joins TRBV5-1 and TRBJ2-5; 11 nucleotides match TRBD2. The ends lost 0 bases at V and 5 bases at J; junction bases unmatched: 6. The CDR3 length is 16 residues. Per germline, CDR1 SGHRS and CDR2 YFSETQ. In DNA form, the CDR3 reads TGCGCCAGCAGCTTGGATAGCGGGGGGGCTCGGGAGACCCAGTACTTC. Translation: CASSLDSGGARETQYF. The entire variable domain, with the rest obtained from reference TRBV5-1 and TRBJ2-5, is as follows: KAGVTQTPRYLIKTRGQQVTLSCSPISGHRSVSWYQQTPGQGLQFLFEYFSETQRNKGNFPGRFSGRQFSNSRSEMNVSTLELGDSALYLCASSLDSGGARETQYFGPGTRLLVL.

V usage is TRBV15 and J usage is TRBJ2-5, with 7 bases aligning to TRBD2. Germline V gives CDR1 LNHNV, CDR2 YYDKDF (reference sequence). This CDR3 is 15 amino acids long. The V and J ends lost 5 bases and 3 bases, in that order; junction bases with no gene match: 9. CDR3 residues: CATSGRGAGKETQYF. CDR3 coding DNA: TGTGCCACCAGCGGACGTGGAGCGGGAAAAGAGACCCAGTACTTC.

The rearrangement joins TRBV28 to TRBJ1-6; TRBD1 is a possible D gene (6 bases). V shed 6 bases and J shed 7 bases, with 10 bases lying between them. The CDR3 consists of 13 residues. Germline V gene lookup returns CDR1 MDHEN and CDR2 SYDVKM. CDR3 region: CASSLDRNSPLHF. In nucleotides, the CDR3 is TGTGCCAGCAGCCTTGACAGGAATTCACCCCTCCACTTT.

The genes are TRBV6-6 and TRBJ1-5, with D perhaps matching TRBD1 (5 bases). V gave up 9 bases and J gave up 0 bases, with 12 bases separating them. The V gene's germline CDR1 is MNHNY and CDR2 SVGAGI (reference sequence). The CDR3 runs to 14 residues. CDR3 in amino acids: CASNTGDSNQPQHF. In DNA form, the CDR3 reads TGTGCCAGTAATACAGGCGATAGCAATCAGCCCCAGCATTTT.

The J gene is TRBJ2-7, the V gene TRBV15; no definite D call. Germline lookup yields CDR1 LNHNV and CDR2 YYDKDF (reference sequence). Trimming shortened V by 0 bases and J by 3 bases, and 12 bases separated the two germline ends. This CDR3 has 15 amino acids. In nucleotides, the CDR3 is TGTGCCACCAGCAGAGATCTCGGGTTAATCTACGAGCAGTACTTC. Translating gives CATSRDLGLIYEQYF.

The chain combines TRBV29-1 with TRBJ2-1, with 9 bases that match TRBD1. CDR1 and CDR2 from the germline V gene are SQVTM and ANQGSEA. This CDR3 spans 12 amino acids. V dropped 6 bases and J dropped 10; count of bases not matched to a gene: 7. The CDR3 coding sequence is TGCAGCGTCGGGACAGGGACGGGGGAGCAGTTCTTC. Translating gives CSVGTGTGEQFF.

The V call is TRBV12-3 or TRBV12-4, the J call TRBJ1-5, with TRBD1 matching 9 bases. Trimming took 6 bases from V and 6 from J; bases not matched to a gene: 3. The CDR3 length is 13 residues. The CDR3 sequence: CASRGQGGQPQHF. CDR3 bases: TGTGCCAGCAGGGGACAGGGTGGTCAGCCCCAGCATTTT.

The V gene is TRBV4-2, the J gene TRBJ2-7; a weak D match, TRBD2 (6 bases). The CDR3 sequence is 14 residues long. Between the trimmed V and J ends, which lost 3 bases and 4 bases, there was a span of 13 bases. Germline assignment: CDR1 LGHNA and CDR2 YNFKEQ. CDR3 nucleotide sequence: TGTGCCAGCAGCCAGAGCGGGCCCGATTACGAGCAGTACTTC. This translates into CASSQSGPDYEQYF.